This T cell receptor beta chain emerged from a study of graft-versus-host responses after intestinal transplantation. Study at large: The whole recipient group had anti-thymocyte globulin induction followed by tacrolimus and steroids for roughly three years.

As concerns this clone: Its antigen is unknown.

J was trimmed by 6 bases and V by 6 bases; bases with no gene match: 5. The CDR3 has 13 amino acids. The germline V gene encodes CDR1 WNHNN and CDR2 SYGVQD (reference sequence). Only in-frame clones appear in the TCRdb table, and some are missing; sequencing was by immunoSEQ multiplex PCR. The data hold some 120,000 clones, with 85% to 95% observed a single time. The input for sequencing was unstimulated CD4+ T cells sorted from spleen or lymph node cells, taken before intestinal transplant. This rearrangement joins TRBV10-1 to TRBJ1-2; 9 bases are shared with TRBD1. The clonotype was recovered from a human donor who received an intestinal transplant. As DNA, the CDR3 is TGCGCCAGCAGCCCTAGGACAGGGGATGGCTACACCTTC. Translated: CASSPRTGDGYTF.